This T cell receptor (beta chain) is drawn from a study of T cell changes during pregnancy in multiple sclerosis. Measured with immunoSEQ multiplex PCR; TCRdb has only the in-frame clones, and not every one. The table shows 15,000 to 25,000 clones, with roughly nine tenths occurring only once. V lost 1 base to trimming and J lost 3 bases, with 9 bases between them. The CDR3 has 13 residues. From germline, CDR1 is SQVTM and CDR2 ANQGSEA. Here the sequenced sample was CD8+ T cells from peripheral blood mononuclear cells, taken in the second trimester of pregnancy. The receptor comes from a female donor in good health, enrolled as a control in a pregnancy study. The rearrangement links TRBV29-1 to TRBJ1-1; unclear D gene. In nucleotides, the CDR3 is TGCAGCGTTGAAGTACGGGGTTACACTGAAGCTTTCTTT. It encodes CSVEVRGYTEAFF.